Listed below are T cell receptor beta chains from one sample, sequenced in a study of T cells in Graves' hyperthyroidism and ophthalmopathy. TCRdb independently ran MiXCR on the multiplex PCR reads; one entry per CDR3 protein. The sample has a few hundred thousand distinct CDR3 sequences; about 45% are singletons. Material for sequencing was peripheral blood or thyroid tissue (not recorded which). The receptors here all came from an adult woman with Graves' disease, either hyperthyroidism or ophthalmopathy (not recorded which). The CDR3 runs from the conserved cysteine through the conserved F or W. D genes are given only for firm matches. Size is stated for part of the rows, as once, few or many counts, or as a class when the clone is expanded.

D gene: .; V gene: TRBV10-2; clone size: .; J gene: TRBJ1-2; CDR3 protein: CASIQAAGYGYTF; CDR3 DNA: TGCGCCAGCATTCAGGCGGCCGGGTATGGCTACACCTTC
D gene: .; V gene: TRBV19; clone size: few; J gene: TRBJ1-1; CDR3 protein: CASSEGREAFF; CDR3 DNA: TGTGCCAGTAGTGAGGGACGGGAAGCTTTCTTT
D gene: .; V gene: TRBV19; clone size: .; J gene: TRBJ2-7; CDR3 protein: CASSTRPGAGEQYF; CDR3 DNA: TGTGCCAGTAGTACACGTCCAGGGGCCGGGGAGCAGTACTTC
D gene: .; V gene: TRBV7-2; clone size: many; J gene: TRBJ1-5; CDR3 protein: CASSLRDQPQHF; CDR3 DNA: TGTGCCAGCAGTCTTAGGGATCAGCCCCAGCATTTT
D gene: TRBD1; V gene: TRBV11-3; clone size: .; J gene: TRBJ2-7; CDR3 protein: CASSFPTGGSHEQYF; CDR3 DNA: TGCGCCAGCAGCTTTCCGACAGGGGGAAGCCACGAGCAGTACTTC
D gene: .; V gene: TRBV20-1; clone size: few; J gene: TRBJ1-3; CDR3 protein: CSAFNPGYSRSGNTIYF; CDR3 DNA: TGCAGTGCTTTTAACCCAGGGTACAGCCGCTCTGGAAACACCATATATTTT
D gene: .; V gene: TRBV2; clone size: many; J gene: TRBJ2-7; CDR3 protein: CASSEEGSGVLLYEQYF; CDR3 DNA: TGTGCCAGCAGTGAAGAGGGGTCAGGGGTTCTACTCTACGAGCAGTACTTC
D gene: .; V gene: TRBV15; clone size: many; J gene: TRBJ1-5; CDR3 protein: CATSRDLGANQPQHF; CDR3 DNA: TGTGCCACCAGCAGAGATCTGGGGGCAAATCAGCCCCAGCATTTT
D gene: .; V gene: TRBV19; clone size: few; J gene: TRBJ2-3; CDR3 protein: CASSIARDPYTDTQYF; CDR3 DNA: TGTGCCAGTAGTATAGCGCGCGACCCCTACACAGATACGCAGTATTTT
D gene: .; V gene: TRBV5-1; clone size: .; J gene: TRBJ1-6; CDR3 protein: CASSLEADSPLHF; CDR3 DNA: TGCGCCAGCAGCTTGGAAGCGGATTCACCCCTCCACTTT
D gene: .; V gene: TRBV20-1; clone size: many; J gene: TRBJ1-5; CDR3 protein: CSARDPSRWGSNQPQHF; CDR3 DNA: TGCAGTGCTAGAGACCCATCCCGTTGGGGTAGCAATCAGCCCCAGCATTTT
D gene: .; V gene: TRBV7-2; clone size: .; J gene: TRBJ1-1; CDR3 protein: CASSMWGNTEAFF; CDR3 DNA: TGTGCCAGCAGCATGTGGGGGAACACTGAAGCTTTCTTT
D gene: TRBD2; V gene: TRBV4-1; clone size: many; J gene: TRBJ2-7; CDR3 protein: CASSLGGLASNEQYF; CDR3 DNA: TGCGCCAGCAGCCTGGGAGGACTAGCGAGCAACGAGCAGTACTTC
D gene: TRBD1; V gene: TRBV2; clone size: .; J gene: TRBJ2-5; CDR3 protein: CASHITGTGGTYETQYF; CDR3 DNA: TGTGCCAGCCACATCACGGGTACAGGGGGGACCTACGAGACCCAGTACTTC
D gene: .; V gene: TRBV16; clone size: many; J gene: TRBJ1-2; CDR3 protein: CASSQSGGDPTYPNYGYTF; CDR3 DNA: TGTGCCAGCAGCCAATCGGGGGGGGATCCTACCTACCCGAACTATGGCTACACCTTC
D gene: TRBD1; V gene: TRBV7-9; clone size: .; J gene: TRBJ2-7; CDR3 protein: CASSPGGSGTGSNYEQYF; CDR3 DNA: TGCGCCAGCAGCCCCGGTGGGTCGGGGACAGGGTCTAACTACGAGCAGTACTTC
D gene: TRBD1; V gene: TRBV7-9; clone size: .; J gene: TRBJ2-6; CDR3 protein: CASRGQDHSGANVLTF; CDR3 DNA: TGTGCCAGCAGGGGACAGGACCACTCTGGGGCCAACGTCCTGACTTTC
D gene: .; V gene: TRBV6-5; clone size: many; J gene: TRBJ2-5; CDR3 protein: CASSPRRVQETQYF; CDR3 DNA: TGTGCCAGCAGCCCCAGACGGGTCCAAGAGACCCAGTACTTC
D gene: TRBD1; V gene: TRBV7-9; clone size: many; J gene: TRBJ1-1; CDR3 protein: CASSQRDRWTEAFF; CDR3 DNA: TGTGCCAGCAGCCAGAGGGACAGGTGGACTGAAGCTTTCTTT
D gene: TRBD1; V gene: TRBV15; clone size: .; J gene: TRBJ1-5; CDR3 protein: CATSPLLDRGNQPQHF; CDR3 DNA: TGTGCCACCAGTCCCCTCTTGGACAGGGGCAATCAGCCCCAGCATTTT
D gene: TRBD1; V gene: TRBV20-1; clone size: many; J gene: TRBJ2-2; CDR3 protein: CSAYRGGELFF; CDR3 DNA: TGCAGTGCTTACAGGGGCGGGGAGCTGTTTTTT
D gene: .; V gene: TRBV2; clone size: many; J gene: TRBJ1-5; CDR3 protein: CASSPGPFPPQHF; CDR3 DNA: TGTGCCAGCAGTCCCGGACCTTTCCCGCCCCAGCATTTT
D gene: .; V gene: TRBV6-1; clone size: many; J gene: TRBJ2-2; CDR3 protein: CASIYRGGAGELFF; CDR3 DNA: TGTGCCAGCATTTACAGGGGAGGGGCCGGGGAGCTGTTTTTT
D gene: TRBD1; V gene: TRBV7-8; clone size: many; J gene: TRBJ1-2; CDR3 protein: CASSLRGGQSNYGYTF; CDR3 DNA: TGTGCCAGCAGCTTAAGGGGGGGACAGTCTAACTATGGCTACACCTTC
D gene: .; V gene: TRBV7-2; clone size: .; J gene: TRBJ2-2; CDR3 protein: CASSLGPRGYTGELFF; CDR3 DNA: TGTGCCAGCAGCTTAGGTCCGCGTGGCTACACCGGGGAGCTGTTTTTT
D gene: .; V gene: TRBV29-1; clone size: .; J gene: TRBJ1-1; CDR3 protein: CSVTTRQDGGSTEAFF; CDR3 DNA: TGCAGCGTTACCACTCGTCAGGATGGGGGGAGCACTGAAGCTTTCTTT
D gene: .; V gene: TRBV20-1; clone size: .; J gene: TRBJ2-7; CDR3 protein: CSATRLSYEQYF; CDR3 DNA: TGCAGTGCTACTAGACTTTCCTACGAGCAGTACTTC
D gene: .; V gene: TRBV10-3; clone size: .; J gene: TRBJ2-5; CDR3 protein: CAIKTEHGYTFGSGMMETQYF; CDR3 DNA: .
D gene: .; V gene: TRBV6-2/TRBV6-3; clone size: few; J gene: TRBJ1-5; CDR3 protein: CASGPPQDSNQPQHF; CDR3 DNA: TGTGCCAGCGGACCCCCGCAGGATAGCAATCAGCCCCAGCATTTT
D gene: TRBD1; V gene: TRBV7-2; clone size: few; J gene: TRBJ1-1; CDR3 protein: CASSTQTGGPEAFF; CDR3 DNA: TGTGCCAGCAGCACCCAGACAGGGGGCCCTGAAGCTTTCTTT
D gene: .; V gene: TRBV7-9; clone size: many; J gene: TRBJ2-7; CDR3 protein: CASSPLPGSYEQYF; CDR3 DNA: TGTGCCAGCAGCCCCTTACCCGGATCCTACGAGCAGTACTTC
D gene: .; V gene: TRBV4-1; clone size: many; J gene: TRBJ1-5; CDR3 protein: CASSPTFGNSNQPQHF; CDR3 DNA: TGCGCCAGCAGCCCGACCTTCGGGAATAGCAATCAGCCCCAGCATTTT
D gene: .; V gene: TRBV7-9; clone size: .; J gene: TRBJ2-7; CDR3 protein: CASSLWYSYEQYF; CDR3 DNA: TGTGCCAGCAGCTTATGGTATTCCTACGAGCAGTACTTC
D gene: .; V gene: TRBV6-6; clone size: many; J gene: TRBJ1-3; CDR3 protein: CASTHGKYSGNTIYF; CDR3 DNA: TGTGCCAGCACTCACGGGAAGTACTCTGGAAACACCATATATTTT
D gene: .; V gene: TRBV2; clone size: once; J gene: TRBJ2-6; CDR3 protein: CASTRRGANVLTF; CDR3 DNA: TGTGCCAGCACTCGGCGTGGGGCCAACGTCCTGACTTTC
D gene: .; V gene: TRBV28; clone size: .; J gene: TRBJ1-2; CDR3 protein: CASSIDYYGYTF; CDR3 DNA: TGTGCCAGCAGCATAGATTACTATGGCTACACCTTC
D gene: .; V gene: TRBV7-2; clone size: .; J gene: TRBJ1-3; CDR3 protein: CASSTRASTIYF; CDR3 DNA: TGTGCCAGCAGCACCCGGGCCTCCACCATATATTTT
D gene: .; V gene: TRBV29-1; clone size: .; J gene: TRBJ2-5; CDR3 protein: CSPEDSRQETQYF; CDR3 DNA: TGCAGCCCCGAGGACAGTAGACAAGAGACCCAGTACTTC
D gene: .; V gene: TRBV7-9; clone size: .; J gene: TRBJ2-3; CDR3 protein: CASSLGPSAKSDTQYF; CDR3 DNA: TGTGCCAGCAGCTTAGGTCCGTCAGCTAAGTCAGATACGCAGTATTTT
D gene: .; V gene: TRBV6-5; clone size: many; J gene: TRBJ2-7; CDR3 protein: CASSWAWDSYEQYF; CDR3 DNA: TGTGCCAGCAGTTGGGCTTGGGACTCCTACGAGCAGTACTTC
D gene: TRBD1; V gene: TRBV20-1; clone size: .; J gene: TRBJ1-2; CDR3 protein: CSANRGYGYTF; CDR3 DNA: TGCAGTGCTAACAGGGGGTATGGCTACACCTTC
D gene: .; V gene: TRBV20-1; clone size: many; J gene: TRBJ1-6; CDR3 protein: CSANRGASSPLHF; CDR3 DNA: TGCAGTGCTAATCGGGGGGCAAGTTCACCCCTCCACTTT